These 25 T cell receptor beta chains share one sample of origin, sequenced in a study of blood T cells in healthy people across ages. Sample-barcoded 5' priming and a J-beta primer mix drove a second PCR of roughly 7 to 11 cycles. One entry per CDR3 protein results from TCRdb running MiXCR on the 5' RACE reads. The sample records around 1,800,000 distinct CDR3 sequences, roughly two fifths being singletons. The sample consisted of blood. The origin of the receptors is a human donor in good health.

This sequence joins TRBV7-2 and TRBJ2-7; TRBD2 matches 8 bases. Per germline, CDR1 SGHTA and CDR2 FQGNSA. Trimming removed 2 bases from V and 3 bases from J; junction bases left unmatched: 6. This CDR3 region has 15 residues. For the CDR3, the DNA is TGTGCCAGCAGCTTATTTGCGGGGGGCATCTACGAGCAGTACTTC. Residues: CASSLFAGGIYEQYF.

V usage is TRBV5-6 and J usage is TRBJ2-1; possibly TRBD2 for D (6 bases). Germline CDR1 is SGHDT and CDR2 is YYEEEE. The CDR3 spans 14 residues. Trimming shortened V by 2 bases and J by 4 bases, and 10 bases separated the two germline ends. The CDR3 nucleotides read TGTGCCAGCAGCTTAACTAGCAGGTACAATGAGCAGTTCTTC. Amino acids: CASSLTSRYNEQFF.

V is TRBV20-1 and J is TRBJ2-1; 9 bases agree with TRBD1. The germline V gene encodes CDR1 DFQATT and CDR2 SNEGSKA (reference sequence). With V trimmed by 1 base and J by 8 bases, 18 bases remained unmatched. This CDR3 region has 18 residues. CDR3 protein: CSARVPYGQGTDLHEQFF. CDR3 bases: TGCAGTGCTAGAGTCCCTTACGGACAGGGGACGGATTTGCATGAGCAGTTCTTC.

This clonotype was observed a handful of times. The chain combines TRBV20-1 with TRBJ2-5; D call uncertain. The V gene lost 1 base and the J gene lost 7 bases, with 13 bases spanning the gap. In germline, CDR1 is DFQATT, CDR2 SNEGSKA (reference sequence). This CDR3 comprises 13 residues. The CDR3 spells CSARVLWRGTQYF. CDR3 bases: TGCAGTGCTAGAGTTTTATGGCGTGGGACCCAGTACTTC.

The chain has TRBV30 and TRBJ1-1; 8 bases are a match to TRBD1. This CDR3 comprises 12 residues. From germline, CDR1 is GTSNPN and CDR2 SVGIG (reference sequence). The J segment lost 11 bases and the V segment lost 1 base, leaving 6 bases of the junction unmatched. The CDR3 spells CAWSERTGCAFF. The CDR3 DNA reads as TGTGCCTGGAGTGAAAGGACAGGGTGCGCTTTCTTT.

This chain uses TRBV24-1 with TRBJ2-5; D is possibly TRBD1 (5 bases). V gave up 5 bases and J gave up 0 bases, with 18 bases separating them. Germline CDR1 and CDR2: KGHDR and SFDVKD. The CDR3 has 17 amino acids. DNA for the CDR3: TGTGCCACCAGTGCCCTCCCGGCAGGGCCCTACCAAGAGACCCAGTACTTC. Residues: CATSALPAGPYQETQYF.

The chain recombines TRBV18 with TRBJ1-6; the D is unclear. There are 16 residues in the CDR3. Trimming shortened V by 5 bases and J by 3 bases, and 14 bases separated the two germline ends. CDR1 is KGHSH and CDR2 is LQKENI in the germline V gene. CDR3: CASSKAGRNYNSPLHF. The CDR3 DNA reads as TGTGCCAGCTCAAAGGCAGGAAGAAACTATAATTCACCCCTCCACTTT.

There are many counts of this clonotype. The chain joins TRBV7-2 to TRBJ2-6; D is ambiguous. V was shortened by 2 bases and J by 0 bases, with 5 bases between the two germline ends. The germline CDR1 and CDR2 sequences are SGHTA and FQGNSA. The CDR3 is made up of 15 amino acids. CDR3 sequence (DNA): TGTGCCAGCAGCTTACGGACCTCTGGGGCCAACGTCCTGACTTTC. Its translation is CASSLRTSGANVLTF.

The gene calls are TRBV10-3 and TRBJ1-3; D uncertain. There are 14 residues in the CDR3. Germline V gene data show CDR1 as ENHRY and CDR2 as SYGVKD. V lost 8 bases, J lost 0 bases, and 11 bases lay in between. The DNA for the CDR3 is TGTGCCATCGGAGAAACTAACTCTGGAAACACCATATATTTT. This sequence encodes CAIGETNSGNTIYF.

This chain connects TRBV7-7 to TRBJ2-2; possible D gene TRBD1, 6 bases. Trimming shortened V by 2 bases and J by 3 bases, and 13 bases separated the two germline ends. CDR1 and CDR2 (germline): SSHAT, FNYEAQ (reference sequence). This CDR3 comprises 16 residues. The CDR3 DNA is TGTGCCAGCAGCTTAAGGTCCAGGGGAGACACCGGGGAGCTGTTTTTT. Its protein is CASSLRSRGDTGELFF.

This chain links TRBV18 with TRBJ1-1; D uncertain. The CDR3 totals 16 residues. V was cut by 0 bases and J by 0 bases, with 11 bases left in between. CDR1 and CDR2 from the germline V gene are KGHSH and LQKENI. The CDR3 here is CASSPPQNPLNTEAFF. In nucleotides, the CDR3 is TGTGCCAGCTCACCACCACAGAATCCACTGAACACTGAAGCTTTCTTT. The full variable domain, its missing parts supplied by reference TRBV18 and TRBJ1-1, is NAGVMQNPRHLVRRRGQEARLRCSPMKGHSHVYWYRQLPEEGLKFMVYLQKENIIDESGMPKERFSAEFPKEGPSILRIQQVVRGDSAAYFCASSPPQNPLNTEAFFGQGTRLTVV.

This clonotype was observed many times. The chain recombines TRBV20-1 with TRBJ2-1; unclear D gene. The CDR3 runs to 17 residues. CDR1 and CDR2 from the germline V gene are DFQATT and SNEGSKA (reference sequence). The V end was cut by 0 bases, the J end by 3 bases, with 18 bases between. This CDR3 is CSARELLKGFGYNEQFF. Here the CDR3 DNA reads TGCAGTGCTAGAGAATTGTTGAAAGGTTTCGGCTACAATGAGCAGTTCTTC.

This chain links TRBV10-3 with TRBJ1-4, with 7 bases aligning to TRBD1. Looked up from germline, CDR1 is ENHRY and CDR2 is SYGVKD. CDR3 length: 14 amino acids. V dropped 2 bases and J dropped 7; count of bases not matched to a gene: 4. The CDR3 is CAISEGTDPEKLFF. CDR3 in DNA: TGTGCCATCAGTGAGGGGACAGACCCTGAAAAACTGTTTTTT.

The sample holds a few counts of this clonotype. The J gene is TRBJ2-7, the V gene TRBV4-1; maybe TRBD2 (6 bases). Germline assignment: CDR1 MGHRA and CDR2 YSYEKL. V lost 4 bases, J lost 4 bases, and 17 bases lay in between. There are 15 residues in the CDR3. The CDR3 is CASSRGAGPDYEQYF. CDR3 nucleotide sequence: TGCGCCAGCAGCCGGGGTGCGGGACCAGATTACGAGCAGTACTTC.

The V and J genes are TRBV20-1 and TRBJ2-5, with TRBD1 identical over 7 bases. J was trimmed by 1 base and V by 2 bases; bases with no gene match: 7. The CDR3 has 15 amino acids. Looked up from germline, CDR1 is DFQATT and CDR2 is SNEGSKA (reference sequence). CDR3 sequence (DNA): TGCAGTGCTAGAAACGACAGGGTGATCCAAGAGACCCAGTACTTC. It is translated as CSARNDRVIQETQYF.

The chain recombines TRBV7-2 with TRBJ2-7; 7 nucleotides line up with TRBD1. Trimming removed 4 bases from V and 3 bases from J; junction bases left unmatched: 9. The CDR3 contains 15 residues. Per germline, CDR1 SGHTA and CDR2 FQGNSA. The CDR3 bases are TGTGCCAGCAGCTCCAACAGGGGAGCATACTACGAGCAGTACTTC. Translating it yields CASSSNRGAYYEQYF.

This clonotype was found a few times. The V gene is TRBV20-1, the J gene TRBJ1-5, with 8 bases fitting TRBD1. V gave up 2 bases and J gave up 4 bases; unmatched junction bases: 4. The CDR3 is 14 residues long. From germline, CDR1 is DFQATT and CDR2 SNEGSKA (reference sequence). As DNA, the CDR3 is TGCAGTGCTAGACCAACAGGGGGGAATCAGCCCCAGCATTTT. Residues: CSARPTGGNQPQHF.

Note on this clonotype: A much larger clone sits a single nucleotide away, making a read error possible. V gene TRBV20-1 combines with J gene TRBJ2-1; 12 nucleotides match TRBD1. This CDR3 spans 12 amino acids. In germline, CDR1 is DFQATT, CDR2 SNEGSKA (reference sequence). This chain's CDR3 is CRARDRGLEQFF. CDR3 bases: TGCAGGGCTCGGGACAGGGGGCTTGAGCAGTTCTTC.

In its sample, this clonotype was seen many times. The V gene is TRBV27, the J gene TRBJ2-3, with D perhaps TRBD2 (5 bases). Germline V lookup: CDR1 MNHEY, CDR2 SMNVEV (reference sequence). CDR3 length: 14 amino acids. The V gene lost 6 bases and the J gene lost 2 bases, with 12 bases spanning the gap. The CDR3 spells CASSLGSNTDTQYF. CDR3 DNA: TGTGCCAGCAGCTTAGGGAGTAACACAGATACGCAGTATTTT.

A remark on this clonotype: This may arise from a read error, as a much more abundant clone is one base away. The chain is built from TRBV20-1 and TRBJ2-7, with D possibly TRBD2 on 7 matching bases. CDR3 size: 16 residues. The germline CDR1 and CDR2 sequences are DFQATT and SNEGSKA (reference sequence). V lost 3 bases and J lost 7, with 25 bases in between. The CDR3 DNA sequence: TGCAGTGCTAGGAGGGGGGGAAACACAATCCACAATGAGCAGTACTTC. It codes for CSARRGGNTIHNEQYF.

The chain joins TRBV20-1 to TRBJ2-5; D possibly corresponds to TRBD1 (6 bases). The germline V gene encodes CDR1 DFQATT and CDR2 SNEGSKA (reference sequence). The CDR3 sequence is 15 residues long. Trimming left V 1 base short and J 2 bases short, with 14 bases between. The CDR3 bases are TGCAGTGCTAGAGTGGGGGCCGAACCTCAAGAGACCCAGTACTTC. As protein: CSARVGAEPQETQYF.

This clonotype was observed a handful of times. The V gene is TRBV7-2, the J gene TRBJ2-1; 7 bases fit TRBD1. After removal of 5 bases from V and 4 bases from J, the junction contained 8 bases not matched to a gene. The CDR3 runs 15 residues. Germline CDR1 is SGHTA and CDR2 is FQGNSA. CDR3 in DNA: TGTGCCAGCAGCCCCGGGACAGTAAGATACAATGAGCAGTTCTTC. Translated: CASSPGTVRYNEQFF.

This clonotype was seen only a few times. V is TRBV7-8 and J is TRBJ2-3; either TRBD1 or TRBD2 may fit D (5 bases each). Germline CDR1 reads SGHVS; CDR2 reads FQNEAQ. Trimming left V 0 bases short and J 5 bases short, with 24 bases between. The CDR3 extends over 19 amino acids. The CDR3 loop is CASSLAGTAYIHTEDTQYF. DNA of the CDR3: TGTGCCAGCAGCTTAGCGGGGACGGCCTATATTCACACGGAAGATACGCAGTATTTT.

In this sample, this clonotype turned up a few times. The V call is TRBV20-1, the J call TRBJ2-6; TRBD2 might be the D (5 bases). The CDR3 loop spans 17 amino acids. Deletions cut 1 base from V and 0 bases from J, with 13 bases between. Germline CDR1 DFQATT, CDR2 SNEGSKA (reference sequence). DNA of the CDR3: TGCAGTGCTAGAGGGAGGCCTCGGAGCTCTGGGGCCAACGTCCTGACTTTC. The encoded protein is CSARGRPRSSGANVLTF.

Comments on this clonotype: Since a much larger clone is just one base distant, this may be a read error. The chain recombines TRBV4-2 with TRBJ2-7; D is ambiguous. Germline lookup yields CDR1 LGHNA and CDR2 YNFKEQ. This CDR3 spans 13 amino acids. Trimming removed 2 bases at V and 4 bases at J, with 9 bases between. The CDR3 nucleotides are TGTGCCAGCAGCCAATCGACACGTTACGAGCAGTACTTC. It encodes CASSQSTRYEQYF.